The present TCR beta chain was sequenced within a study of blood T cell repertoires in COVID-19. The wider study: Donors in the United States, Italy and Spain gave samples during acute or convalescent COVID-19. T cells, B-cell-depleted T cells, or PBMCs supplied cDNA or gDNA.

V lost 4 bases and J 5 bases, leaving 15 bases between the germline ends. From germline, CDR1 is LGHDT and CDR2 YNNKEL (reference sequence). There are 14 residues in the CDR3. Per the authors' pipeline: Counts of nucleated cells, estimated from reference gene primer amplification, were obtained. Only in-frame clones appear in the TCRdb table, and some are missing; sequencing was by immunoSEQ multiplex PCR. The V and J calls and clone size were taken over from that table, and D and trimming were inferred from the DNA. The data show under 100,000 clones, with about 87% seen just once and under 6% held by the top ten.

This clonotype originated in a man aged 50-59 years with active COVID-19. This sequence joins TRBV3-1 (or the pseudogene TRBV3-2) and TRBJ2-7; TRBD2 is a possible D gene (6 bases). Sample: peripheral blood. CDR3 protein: CASSRRGWGDEQYF. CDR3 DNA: TGTGCCAGCAGCCGGCGGGGATGGGGCGACGAGCAGTACTTC.